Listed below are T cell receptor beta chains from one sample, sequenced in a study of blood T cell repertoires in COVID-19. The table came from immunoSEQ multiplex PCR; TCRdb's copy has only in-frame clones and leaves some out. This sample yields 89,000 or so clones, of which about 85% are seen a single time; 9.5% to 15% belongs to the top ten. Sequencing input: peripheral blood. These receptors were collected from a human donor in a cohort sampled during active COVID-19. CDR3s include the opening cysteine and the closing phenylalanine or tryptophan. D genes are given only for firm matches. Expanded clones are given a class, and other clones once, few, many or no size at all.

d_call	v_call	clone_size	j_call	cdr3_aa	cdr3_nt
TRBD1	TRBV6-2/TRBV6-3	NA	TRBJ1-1	CASSYRDRTEAFF	TGTGCCAGCAGTTATCGGGACAGAACTGAAGCTTTCTTT
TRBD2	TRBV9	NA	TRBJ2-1	CASSGTSKHEQFF	TGTGCCAGCAGCGGGACTAGCAAGCATGAGCAGTTCTTC
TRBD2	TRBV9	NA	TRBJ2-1	CASSVGISGSNNEQFF	TGTGCCAGCAGCGTAGGAATTAGCGGGAGCAACAATGAGCAGTTCTTC
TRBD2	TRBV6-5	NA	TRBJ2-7	CASSPAGVYEQYF	TGTGCCAGCAGTCCCGCGGGGGTCTACGAGCAGTACTTC
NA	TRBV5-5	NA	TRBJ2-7	CASSLEAVSPYEQYF	TGTGCCAGCAGCTTGGAAGCGGTATCCCCCTACGAGCAGTACTTC
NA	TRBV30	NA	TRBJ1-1	CAWTSFATGGAFF	TGTGCCTGGACCTCTTTTGCTACGGGGGGAGCTTTCTTT
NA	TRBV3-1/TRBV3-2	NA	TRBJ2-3	CASSQETGKQYF	TGTGCCAGCAGCCAAGAAACAGGGAAGCAGTATTTT
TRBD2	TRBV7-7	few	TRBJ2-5	CASSLVASGKETQYF	TGTGCTAGCAGCTTAGTGGCTAGCGGAAAAGAGACCCAGTACTTC
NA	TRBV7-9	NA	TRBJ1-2	CASTENDSGYTF	TGTGCCAGCACCGAAAATGACTCTGGCTACACCTTC
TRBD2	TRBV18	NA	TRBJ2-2	CASSLLAGANTGELFF	TGTGCCAGCTCCCTATTGGCGGGGGCGAACACCGGGGAGCTGTTTTTT
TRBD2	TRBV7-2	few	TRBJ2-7	CASAPPSGGGYEQYF	TGTGCCAGCGCCCCGCCGAGCGGGGGGGGATACGAGCAGTACTTC
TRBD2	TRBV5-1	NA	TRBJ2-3	CASRLAGGQGDTQYF	TGCGCCAGCCGACTAGCGGGGGGCCAGGGAGATACGCAGTATTTT
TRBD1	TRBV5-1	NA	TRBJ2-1	CASSADRVGNEQFF	TGCGCCAGCAGCGCTGACAGGGTTGGAAATGAGCAGTTCTTC
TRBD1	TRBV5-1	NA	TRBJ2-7	CASSTSGTGGEQYF	TGCGCCAGCAGCACATCCGGGACAGGGGGCGAGCAGTACTTC
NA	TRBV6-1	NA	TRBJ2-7	CASSDPRQGGIYEQYF	TGTGCCAGCAGTGATCCCCGACAGGGCGGGATCTACGAGCAGTACTTC
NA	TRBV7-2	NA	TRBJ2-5	CASSFGGRETQYF	TGTGCCAGCAGCTTTGGGGGCCGGGAGACCCAGTACTTC
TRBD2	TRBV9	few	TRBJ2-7	CASSDSSGVYEQYF	TGTGCCAGCAGCGACTCTAGCGGGGTCTACGAGCAGTACTTC
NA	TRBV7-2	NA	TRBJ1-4	CASSPTARYTPGGKLFF	TGTGCCAGCAGCCCTACGGCGAGATATACCCCTGGAGGAAAACTGTTTTTT
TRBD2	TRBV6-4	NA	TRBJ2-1	CASSDSVLAGGRQFF	TGTGCCAGCAGTGACTCTGTTCTAGCGGGCGGCAGGCAGTTCTTC
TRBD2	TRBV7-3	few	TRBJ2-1	CASSLRRGDSYNEQFF	TGTGCCAGCAGCTTGCGACGGGGGGACTCCTACAATGAGCAGTTCTTC
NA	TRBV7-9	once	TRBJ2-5	CASSLVSGRVGETQYF	TGTGCCAGCAGCTTAGTGTCCGGCAGGGTAGGAGAGACCCAGTACTTC
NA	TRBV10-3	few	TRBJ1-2	CAISGGADYGYTF	TGTGCCATCAGTGGGGGCGCGGACTATGGCTACACCTTC